This T cell receptor (beta chain) was recovered during a study of PD-1 blockade in classical Hodgkin lymphoma (dated by TCRdb to about 2020). A note on the overall study: Nivolumab dosing was 3 mg/kg intravenously every 2 weeks, continuing until either disease progression or unacceptable toxicity. To define a peripheral blood immune signature of response to PD-1 blockade in classical Hodgkin lymphoma, the study combined TCR beta sequencing with CyTOF.

This clone was counted only a few times. This receptor's antigen is unknown. It has no much larger one-base neighbor in the sample; base qualities were not kept. The paper as a whole reports these results and caveats: Baseline TCR diversity was reported to be lower in newly diagnosed patients than in healthy donors and to be lower still in relapsed/refractory patients. Only a single clinical trial cohort was studied, and what caused the repertoire differences, possibly disease activity or prior therapy, remained undefined. Baseline diversity similar to that of newly diagnosed patients was observed in trial patients achieving complete response, whereas significantly lower diversity was observed in partial responders and progressors. Lower diversity was seen in patients whose nivolumab began less than 1 year after ASCT, and these patients were left out of later analyses so that immune reconstitution would not confound the results. A significant rise by C4D1 was seen in CD4+ but not CD8+ TCR diversity (p=0.0027 vs p=0.16), with the rise being most apparent in complete responders (p=0.02).

Genomic DNA was extracted with the Qiagen DNeasy kit from unsorted PBMCs and from negatively selected CD4+ and CD8+ fractions. Using primers that anneal to V and J segments, immunoSEQ multiplex PCR amplified the TCR beta CDR3 regions. A synthetic immune receptor repertoire was used to minimize amplification bias, and remaining bias was computationally removed after sequencing. Under the source paper's analysis protocol: Repertoire diversity was quantified as the Shannon entropy index using custom Python scripts. Unsorted, CD4+ and CD8+ repertoires were analyzed separately, except in combined analyses where CD4+ and CD8+ sequences were merged in silico. A clone was considered expanded if an increase in frequency of at least 2-fold after treatment relative to C1D1 was found, and a pseudocount of 0.5 was applied to clones undetected at baseline. Singleton clones were defined as clones with 0 or 1 copy at C1D1, and non-singleton clones were defined as clones with 2 or more copies. By matching protein sequences in sorted samples from the same patient, clones expanded in unsorted samples were annotated as CD4+, CD8+ or unknown. Diversity changes from C1D1 to C4D1 were tested in paired samples using Wilcoxon tests. Not all clones reach the TCRdb copy of this immuneACCESS table, which keeps in-frame sequences only. Checked studies attribute under half of the gap to unresolved V genes and leave the rest unexplained. V and J calls and clone size are copied from that table; D and trimming were computed from the DNA. This sample comprises 6,000 to 7,000 clones, around four fifths of them detected only once. About 2.5% of the sample belongs to the ten largest clones.

V is reduced by 6 bases and J by 5 bases, leaving a spacing of 17 bases between them. Spanning cysteine to phenylalanine, the CDR3 consists of 15 amino acids. The only DNA kept is the CDR3, 45 bases in frame from the first base. The germline V gene (reference sequence) gives CDR1 as LNHDA and CDR2 as SQIVND. Interpreted using the paper, the time point label stands for: cycle 1 day 1 (C1D1), immediately before nivolumab initiation. Relapse after autologous stem cell transplantation had occurred in all trial patients, and cohorts A, B and C were distinguished by prior brentuximab vedotin exposure. Magnetic negative selection with a Miltenyi CD4+ T cell isolation kit was used to purify CD4+ T cells from thawed PBMCs. The trial cohort included 55 to 60 patients with relapsed/refractory classical Hodgkin lymphoma, and each patient had a best overall response of complete response, partial response or progressive disease. Single-agent nivolumab was administered to trial patients in the multi-cohort phase II CheckMate 205 trial. An independent review committee assessed best overall response by applying the 2007 International Working Group response criteria. Trial PBMCs were obtained immediately prior to nivolumab initiation (C1D1) and on therapy at cycle 2 day 1 and cycle 4 day 1. After peripheral blood was drawn into 8 mL Vacutainer Cell Preparation Tubes, PBMCs were isolated by centrifugation and then cryopreserved. Purified CD4+ and CD8+ fractions were prepared only for cases where an additional PBMC sample was available. On LS columns in a quadroMACS separator, the magnetically labelled cells were depleted, and the flow-through was collected as the purified fraction.

This TCR derives from a human donor with classical Hodgkin lymphoma. This sample comprised CD4+ T cells from blood, obtained at baseline. The rearrangement joined TRBV19 to TRBJ2-1, with no D gene named confidently. The bases are TGTGCCAGTAGGGATTGGGGTAAACTTAACAATGAGCAGTTCTTC. Translation gives CASRDWGKLNNEQFF.